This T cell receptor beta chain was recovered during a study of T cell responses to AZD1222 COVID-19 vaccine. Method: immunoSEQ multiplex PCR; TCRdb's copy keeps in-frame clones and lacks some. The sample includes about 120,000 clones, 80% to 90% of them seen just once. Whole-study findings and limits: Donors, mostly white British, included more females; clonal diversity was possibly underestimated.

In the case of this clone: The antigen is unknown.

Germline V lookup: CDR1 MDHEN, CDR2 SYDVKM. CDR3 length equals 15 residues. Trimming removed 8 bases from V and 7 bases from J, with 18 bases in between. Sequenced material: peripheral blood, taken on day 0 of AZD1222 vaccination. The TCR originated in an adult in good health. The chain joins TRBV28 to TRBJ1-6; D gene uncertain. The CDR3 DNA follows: TGTGCCAGCCGACTCCGGACCGGCCTAAATTCACCCCTCCACTTT. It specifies CASRLRTGLNSPLHF.